The 27 T cell receptor beta chains listed next were all sequenced from one sample in a study of blood T cell repertoires in COVID-19. Using immunoSEQ multiplex PCR, the repertoire was profiled, and TCRdb retains in-frame clones only, with some absent. This table has approximately 46,000 clones, around four fifths appearing once. Specimen: peripheral blood. These receptors came from a human donor in a cohort sampled during active COVID-19.

The chain uses TRBV4-3 and TRBJ1-1, with a weak D call TRBD1 (6 bases). The CDR3 is 14 amino acids. Trimming removed 4 bases from V and 4 bases from J, with 13 bases in between. Germline V gene data show CDR1 as LGHNA and CDR2 as YSLEER. CDR3 sequence: CASSRTGTGTEAFF. The CDR3 bases are TGCGCCAGCAGCCGAACAGGGACGGGCACTGAAGCTTTCTTT.

This clone has just one count. V gene TRBV6-2 or TRBV6-3 combines with J gene TRBJ2-7, with 8 positions matching TRBD2. Germline V CDR1 and CDR2: MNHEY, SVGEGT. The CDR3 covers 18 residues. With 2 bases clipped from V and 2 bases from J, the junction kept 14 bases outside the gene matches. The chain's CDR3 is CASSYDLVRGGYAYEQYF. The CDR3 DNA reads as TGTGCCAGCAGTTACGATCTTGTTCGGGGGGGGTACGCCTACGAGCAGTACTTC.

This clone was observed a single time. The CDR3 sequence: CASSQDWTPRGYTF. CDR3 DNA: TGCGCCAGCAGCCAAGACTGGACACCACGAGGCTACACCTTC. The chain carries TRBV4-1 and TRBJ1-2; possible D gene TRBD1, 5 bases. Between the trimmed V and J ends, which lost 0 bases and 8 bases, there was a span of 13 bases. The CDR3 is made up of 14 amino acids. Germline CDR1 is MGHRA and CDR2 is YSYEKL.

The genes are TRBV5-1 and TRBJ2-5; 12 bases are shared with TRBD2. From germline, CDR1 is SGHRS and CDR2 YFSETQ. This CDR3 contains 16 residues. With 5 bases clipped from V and 5 bases from J, the junction kept 10 bases outside the gene matches. The CDR3 is CASSPPSGGVQETQYF. In DNA form, the CDR3 reads TGCGCCAGCAGTCCTCCTAGCGGGGGGGTCCAGGAGACCCAGTACTTC.

This clone was recorded a few times. For the CDR3, the DNA is TGTGCCATTCTACTCCGGGACAGCTACCAAGAGACCCAGTACTTC. Residues: CAILLRDSYQETQYF. The rearrangement links TRBV19 to TRBJ2-5; the match to TRBD1 covers 7 bases. Germline CDR1 is LNHDA and CDR2 is SQIVND (reference sequence). The V gene end was trimmed by 10 bases and the J gene end by 0 bases; junction bases not matched to a gene: 11. The CDR3 totals 15 residues.

The J gene is TRBJ1-4, the V gene TRBV12-3 or TRBV12-4; 8 bases line up with TRBD1. The trim removed 6 bases at V and 8 bases at J, leaving 5 bases unmatched. This CDR3 is 13 amino acids long. The CDR3 is CASSPQGGEKLFF. The CDR3 DNA follows: TGTGCCAGCAGCCCACAGGGGGGGGAAAAACTGTTTTTT.

V usage is TRBV12-3 or TRBV12-4 and J usage is TRBJ2-2; TRBD1 matches 8 bases. The CDR3 runs to 13 residues. Losses at the gene ends were 5 bases for V and 6 bases for J; bases not matched to a gene: 2. CDR3 sequence: CASSRQGPGELFF. The CDR3 nucleotides read TGTGCCAGCAGTCGACAGGGGCCCGGGGAGCTGTTTTTT.

The chain links TRBV7-9 to TRBJ2-1; TRBD1 agrees at 8 bases. J gave up 14 bases and V 3 bases, and 15 bases lay outside the gene matches. There are 15 residues in the CDR3. Germline V gene lookup returns CDR1 SEHNR and CDR2 FQNEAQ (reference sequence). CDR3 sequence reads: CASSLNEVQHRGEFF. CDR3 bases: TGTGCCAGCAGCTTGAATGAGGTACAACACAGGGGGGAGTTCTTC.

The chain combines TRBV4-3 with TRBJ2-6; weak D call: TRBD2 (5 bases). CDR3 length equals 15 residues. Germline V gene lookup returns CDR1 LGHNA and CDR2 YSLEER. Trimming stripped 0 bases from V and 2 bases from J, with 5 bases between. CDR3 sequence (DNA): TGCGCCAGCAGCCAAGAGAGGGCTGGGGCCAACGTCCTGACTTTC. Translating gives CASSQERAGANVLTF.

V gene TRBV6-4 combines with J gene TRBJ1-6; D might be TRBD1 (6 bases). The germline CDR1 and CDR2 sequences are MRHNA and SNTAGT. V shed 9 bases and J shed 7 bases, with 10 bases lying between them. This CDR3 is built from 12 residues. The CDR3 region is CASKGGNSPLHF. CDR3 coding DNA: TGTGCCAGTAAGGGGGGGAATTCACCCCTCCACTTT.

The rearrangement joins TRBV30 to TRBJ2-7; 14 bases map to TRBD2. The CDR3 sequence is 19 residues long. Unmatched junction bases numbered 10, after V lost 0 bases and J lost 0 bases. Germline V gene lookup returns CDR1 GTSNPN and CDR2 SVGIG (reference sequence). The CDR3, as DNA: TGTGCCTGGAGTGTACTGGGACTAGCGGGGGTTCCGAGCTCCTACGAGCAGTACTTC. It is translated as CAWSVLGLAGVPSSYEQYF. Together with reference TRBV30 and TRBJ2-7, the CDR3 gives the full variable domain: SQTIHQWPATLVQPVGSPLSLECTVEGTSNPNLYWYRQAAGRGLQLLFYSVGIGQISSEVPQNLSASRPQDRQFILSSKKLLLSDSGFYLCAWSVLGLAGVPSSYEQYFGPGTRLTVT.

The chain is built from TRBV25-1 and TRBJ2-7, with a weak D call TRBD2 (5 bases). Germline-derived CDR1 and CDR2 are MGHDK and SYGVNS. V dropped 0 bases and J dropped 6 bases, with 9 bases sitting between them. CDR3 length equals 13 residues. This chain's CDR3 is CASSEYHRGEQYF. The DNA of the CDR3 is TGTGCCAGCAGTGAATATCATCGGGGCGAGCAGTACTTC.

The V and J genes are TRBV5-4 and TRBJ1-1; tentative D call: TRBD1 (6 bases). Germline CDR1 SGHNT, CDR2 YYREEE (reference sequence). The CDR3 is 15 amino acids. V was cut by 1 base and J by 2 bases, with 12 bases left in between. The CDR3 DNA follows: TGTGCCAGCAGCTTGTTCGGGACACTAAACACTGAAGCTTTCTTT. Its translation: CASSLFGTLNTEAFF.

This clone was observed a single time. The chain carries TRBV23-1 and TRBJ2-1; D unresolved. TRBV23-1 is marked as an open reading frame, function uncertain. Trimming cost V 3 bases and J 10 bases, with 7 bases left between them. CDR3 length equals 11 residues. CDR3 amino acids: CASSHSGEQFF. The CDR3 nucleotides are TGCGCCAGCAGTCACTCCGGGGAGCAGTTCTTC.

The chain has TRBV6-2 or TRBV6-3 and TRBJ1-1, with D perhaps TRBD1 (6 bases). The V end lost 2 bases, the J end lost 0 bases, and 13 bases lay between the germline ends. This CDR3 spans 16 amino acids. Germline lookup yields CDR1 MNHEY and CDR2 SVGEGT. The CDR3 nucleotides read TGTGCCAGCAGTTACCCGTGGACAGACATGAACACTGAAGCTTTCTTT. Protein: CASSYPWTDMNTEAFF.

The chain uses TRBV30 and TRBJ2-5; D may be TRBD1 (5 bases). V lost 0 bases and J lost 3, with 11 bases in between. Per the germline V gene, CDR1 is GTSNPN and CDR2 is SVGIG (reference sequence). The CDR3 contains 14 residues. In DNA, the CDR3 is TGTGCCTGGAGTGTACTGGCAGGGAAAGAGACCCAGTACTTC. It yields the protein CAWSVLAGKETQYF. Variable domain in full (rest from reference TRBV30 and TRBJ2-5): SQTIHQWPATLVQPVGSPLSLECTVEGTSNPNLYWYRQAAGRGLQLLFYSVGIGQISSEVPQNLSASRPQDRQFILSSKKLLLSDSGFYLCAWSVLAGKETQYFGPGTRLLVL.

The chain is built from TRBV20-1 and TRBJ2-5, with TRBD2 identical over 7 bases. Looked up from germline, CDR1 is DFQATT and CDR2 is SNEGSKA (reference sequence). V was clipped by 3 bases and J by 3 bases; unmatched bases: 1. There are 12 residues in the CDR3. The CDR3 nucleotides are TGCAGTGCTAGTCTAGCGGAAGAGACCCAGTACTTC. Protein: CSASLAEETQYF.

The chain recombines TRBV12-2 with TRBJ2-2; the table's D gene call, TRBD2, was not cross checked with the DNA. TRBV12-2 is a pseudogene segment. The CDR3 contains 15 residues. For the CDR3, the DNA is TGTGCAAGTCGCGTTCCGGGACTGGACACCGGGGAGCTGTTTTTT. It yields the protein CASRVPGLDTGELFF.

This clone appeared once. The chain has TRBV3-1 (or the pseudogene TRBV3-2) and TRBJ2-7; 8 bases fit TRBD2. The V and J ends lost 3 bases and 3 bases, in that order; junction bases with no gene match: 1. Germline V gives CDR1 LGHDT, CDR2 YNNKEL (reference sequence). The CDR3 has 13 residues. The CDR3 DNA is TGTGCCAGCAGCCACAGCGGGGGCTACGAGCAGTACTTC. Amino acids: CASSHSGGYEQYF.

This chain uses TRBV5-1 with TRBJ2-2; 7 bases match TRBD1. V lost 3 bases to trimming and J lost 4 bases; unmatched junction nucleotides: 6. CDR3 length equals 15 residues. Per the germline V gene, CDR1 is SGHRS and CDR2 is YFSETQ. Written as DNA, the CDR3 is TGCGCCAGCAGCTCAGGGGGTCTGGGCACCGGGGAGCTGTTTTTT. Translated, it gives CASSSGGLGTGELFF.

The rearrangement links TRBV6-5 to TRBJ1-1; 7 bases align to TRBD1. The V and J ends lost 6 bases and 1 base, in that order; junction bases with no gene match: 5. The CDR3 sequence is 14 residues long. Germline V gene lookup returns CDR1 MNHEY and CDR2 SVGAGI. CDR3 residues: CASSRGQANTEAFF. CDR3 in DNA: TGTGCCAGCAGCCGAGGACAGGCGAACACTGAAGCTTTCTTT.

The CDR3 DNA sequence: TGTGCCAGCAGCCAAGGGGTCAGGGTCGGATCCTACGAGCAGTACTTC. Encoded protein: CASSQGVRVGSYEQYF. The chain joins TRBV14 to TRBJ2-7; D possibly corresponds to TRBD1 (5 bases). Trimming removed 1 base from V and 1 base from J, with 14 bases in between. Per germline, CDR1 SGHDN and CDR2 FVKESK. The CDR3 consists of 16 residues. Combining the CDR3 with reference TRBV14 and TRBJ2-7 gives the whole variable domain EAGVTQFPSHSVIEKGQTVTLRCDPISGHDNLYWYRRVMGKEIKFLLHFVKESKQDESGMPNNRFLAERTGGTYSTLKVQPAELEDSGVYFCASSQGVRVGSYEQYFGPGTRLTVT.

The chain employs TRBV6-5 and TRBJ2-7; TRBD1 aligns across 9 bases. This CDR3 has 15 amino acids. Germline V lookup: CDR1 MNHEY, CDR2 SVGAGI. Losses at the gene ends were 2 bases for V and 1 base for J; bases not matched to a gene: 3. The DNA for the CDR3 is TGTGCCAGCAGTTACAGGGACAGGGCGTCCTACGAGCAGTACTTC. Translation gives CASSYRDRASYEQYF.

The rearrangement joins TRBV7-6 to TRBJ2-7; the D gene is possibly TRBD1 (6 bases). Trimming left V 5 bases short and J 0 bases short, with 11 bases between. CDR1 and CDR2 from the germline V gene are SGHVS and FNYEAQ. This CDR3 spans 14 amino acids. The DNA for the CDR3 is TGTGCCAGCAGCGTAACAGGGAGCTCCTACGAGCAGTACTTC. Its protein product is CASSVTGSSYEQYF.

In nucleotides, the CDR3 is TGTGCCAGCAGCACGACGGGGTACTACTCCTACGAGCAGTACTTC. This translates into CASSTTGYYSYEQYF. The V gene is TRBV7-2, the J gene TRBJ2-7; D is perhaps TRBD2 (5 bases). Trimming shortened V by 5 bases and J by 0 bases, and 14 bases separated the two germline ends. Germline V lookup: CDR1 SGHTA, CDR2 FQGNSA. The length of the CDR3 is 15 residues.

This chain connects TRBV7-9 to TRBJ2-5; 11 bases are shared with TRBD1. V was pared by 3 bases and J by 5 bases, with 5 bases of the junction left unmatched. Germline lookup yields CDR1 SEHNR and CDR2 FQNEAQ (reference sequence). CDR3 size: 15 residues. In DNA form, the CDR3 reads TGTGCCAGCAGCTTGGACAGGGGGCTCGTTGAGACCCAGTACTTC. It codes for CASSLDRGLVETQYF. Full variable domain (remainder filled in from reference TRBV7-9 and TRBJ2-5): DTGVSQNPRHKITKRGQNVTFRCDPISEHNRLYWYRQTLGQGPEFLTYFQNEAQLEKSRLLSDRFSAERPKGSFSTLEIQRTEQGDSAMYLCASSLDRGLVETQYFGPGTRLLVL.

This chain links TRBV6-5 with TRBJ1-6, with a tentative D call TRBD1 (6 bases). Per germline, CDR1 MNHEY and CDR2 SVGAGI. The CDR3 runs 13 residues. Trimming cost V 6 bases and J 8 bases, with 11 bases left between them. CDR3 loop: CASRLYRDSPLHF. CDR3 bases: TGTGCCAGCAGGCTTTACAGGGATTCACCCCTCCACTTT.